This paragraph reports one T cell receptor beta chain. Its binding antigen is unknown. The sample holds no much larger clone one base away, and base qualities are not on file. Measured from the cysteine to the phenylalanine, the CDR3 is 16 residues long. The DNA shown is the 48-base CDR3, in frame from base 1. According to the germline V gene, CDR1 reads SGHDN and CDR2 reads FVKESK. The V end loses 1 base and the J end loses 0 bases, and a stretch of 10 bases separates them. This sample was taken from a study of cytomegalovirus exposure and HLA in healthy donors (TCRdb year 2017). About the study as a whole: An earlier analysis of under 600 of the donors reported approximately 290 Gb of sequence data and some 100 million unique TCR beta sequences from around 200 million T cells. An early release that covered several hundred HLA-typed donors contained about 300 gigabases of sequencing data and 80 million or so unique TCR sequences. Among the roughly 400 genotyped donors, approximately 76% belonged to the genetic ancestry cluster associated with self-reported Caucasian donors. The aim of the study was to test whether cataloging public T cell receptors could identify signatures of past pathogen exposure. The T cell repertoires of some 670 subjects were profiled by immunosequencing and related to cytomegalovirus serostatus. A separate validation cohort of some 130 different subjects was used in addition to the approximately 700-subject first cohort. To predict cytomegalovirus infection status, the study brought together high-throughput TCR immunosequencing, statistical association of individual TCRs with disease status, and machine learning. In a later analysis, previously published TCR beta repertoires from 500 to 750 donors were re-analyzed and high-resolution HLA genotyping was added so that TCR occurrence patterns could be studied. Rather than drawing on any new phenotypic data, the later analysis identified candidate immune exposures from TCR beta sequences and the way those sequences occurred across donors. To decide whether each TCR beta V gene segment behaved as functional or pseudogenic, an earlier analysis of over 500 of the donors relied on high-throughput TCR beta sequencing. Donor age, sex, ethnicity and CMV serostatus were collected together with the repertoire data. A later genetic analysis took genome-wide SNP genotypes for about 55% of the roughly 700 donors and used that subset as a discovery cohort. All discovery cohort repertoires had been generated on a single sequencing platform. Both class I and class II loci were covered by HLA typing, at four-digit resolution. Typing coverage varied by locus: about 620-640 donors for A, B, C, DRB1 and DQB1; about 520 for DQA1; around 570 for DPA1; roughly 470 for DPB1. Roughly five DR-DQ haplotypes were handled as single units for association and clustering, since linkage in the cohort was strong. Among some 410 genotyped donors of the cohort, an average of roughly 240,000 unique TCR beta nucleotide sequences were sequenced per donor, roughly 18% of them non-productive.

Libraries were built with the immunoSEQ multiplex PCR assay. The multiplex PCR relied on a mix of 60 forward primers for TCR Vbeta segments and 13 reverse primers for TCR Jbeta segments. Amplification of the CDR3 region of rearranged TCR beta genes was performed with a multiplex PCR assay on genomic DNA. On the Illumina HiSeq System, the amplified TCR beta libraries were sequenced as 87-base-pair reads. As for how the authors treated the data: In a later analysis, tens of millions of unique TCR beta chains were counted across the roughly 610 repertoires, and approximately 11 million of these chains were shared by at least two donors. A nearest-neighbor algorithm error-corrected the raw reads and collapsed the reads into unique sequences, merging closely related sequences to remove PCR and sequencing errors. CDR3 sequences were aligned to IMGT reference sequences to assign V, D and J gene segments. For a sequence to be retained, a match of at least six nucleotides to both a V gene segment and a J gene segment was required. Rearrangements were called productive when the CDR3 lacked stop codons and stayed in frame with V and J; all others were non-productive. Following IMGT convention, CDR3 was defined as the stretch from the second conserved V-encoded cysteine to the conserved J-encoded phenylalanine. The earlier analysis of some 580 of the donors excluded any sequence lacking an unambiguous match to a single V gene segment. An earlier analysis of a few hundred of the donors classified V segments as functional when productive rearrangements were above 56.7% and as segregating when the standard deviation between donors was above 5%. A statistical classification framework was built to diagnose cytomegalovirus status from the catalog of TCR beta chain sequences. V and J gene assignment, in a later analysis, came from comparing TCR nucleotide sequences with IMGT/GENE-DB human TR gene sequences. A later analysis assigned CDR3 sequences and most-parsimonious VDJ recombination scenarios with the TCRdist pipeline. In a later analysis, each TCR beta chain was defined by its CDR3 amino acid sequence together with its V-gene family, and reads lacking a unique V-gene family were excluded. In a later analysis, several hundred highly shared, low-generation-probability nucleotide sequences were removed to address suspected cross-contamination and a sequencing artifact. A later analysis calculated a clonal expansion index for each public chain from normalized within-repertoire ranks of inferred template counts. In a later analysis, generation probabilities were computed using a VDJ recombination model fitted to out-of-frame rearrangements, and the results were checked against IGoR. In a later analysis, TCR-TCR, TCR-HLA and TCR-CMV co-occurrence was scored with hypergeometric tests, and a repertoire-size bias correction was applied to TCR pairs. A later analysis estimated false discovery rates by permuting HLA or CMV assignments 20 times. In a later analysis, co-occurring TCRs were grouped with DBSCAN, and TCRdist sequence similarity was added when clustering was performed within HLA-allele-positive subsets. Repertoires with fewer than 30,000 or more than 120,000 public chains were left out of co-occurrence clustering, as were about five repertoires with anomalous nucleotide sharing. What TCRdb holds here is the immuneACCESS table cut down to in-frame rearrangements. Part of the clones is not present; checked against another copy, under half of the missing clones reflect an unresolved V gene, and the others are unexplained. The V and J calls and clone size are taken from that table; D and trimming were inferred from the DNA. In this sample the table shows around 150,000 clones, approximately 80% of which occur a single time. Of the sample, around 5.4% falls within the top ten clones.

The cohort comprised 666 healthy bone marrow donors. All cohort members were sampled while nominally healthy, although unrecorded immune exposures were likely present. The donor tested CMV seropositive, placing the donor among the approximately 310 seropositive members of the cohort. Each donor provided a peripheral blood sample, and peripheral blood mononuclear cells were used for TCR beta sequencing. Genomic DNA extraction from the blood cell samples was performed with the Qiagen DNeasy Blood Extraction Kit. What the authors observed across the whole study: The 87-base-pair reads could not distinguish some IMGT-functional V segments, including TRBV6-2 and TRBV6-3, so those segments were excluded. Some 15 rarely observed V segments, including chromosome 9 orphons, were excluded from the earlier analysis of about 500 of the donors because counts were too low. Compared with the 666-donor mean, donors in an Asian-associated ancestry cluster had fewer N-insertions in productive TCRs, according to a later genetic analysis. Sequencing depth was assumed to be roughly uniform across donors in the presence/absence analyses, though that assumption may not hold. The classifier was reported to diagnose cytomegalovirus status with high specificity and sensitivity in both the original and validation cohorts. Strong co-occurrence of HLA alleles, especially DR and DQ, made assigning TCR associations to individual alleles difficult. According to a later analysis, most CMV-associated TCR beta chains appeared to be HLA-restricted, and the HLA associations seemed to be driven largely by CMV exposure. In vitro tests confirmed that three of the cytomegalovirus-associated TCR beta chains recognize cytomegalovirus antigens. The only immune exposure information available for the cohort was CMV serostatus. HLA typing was unavailable for some donors at each locus, so association tests used only the typed subset. The cohort was sequenced for TCR beta chains only, and without alpha or paired-chain data the features that could be detected were limited. An earlier analysis of 587 of the donors showed that most TCR beta V segments appeared in productive rearrangements either about 87% or about 30% of the time, which broadly matched IMGT annotations. A group of highly shared sequence variants was considered likely to be a technical artifact of the sequencing pipeline. In the study, approximately 160 TCR beta chains were listed as associated with cytomegalovirus. In a later analysis, the rate of TCR association differed among HLA loci, with DRB1 alleles having the most associated TCRs and HLA-C alleles having the fewest. Correlated functional status among segregating V segments might be attributable to linkage disequilibrium, but an unknown experimental factor could not be ruled out. Most TCR sequences were observed very rarely across donors, whereas some public TCRs were present in many individuals. In a later analysis, HLA-associated TCR beta chains showed more clonal expansion and lower generation probabilities than non-associated chains that were equally common. The authors suggested that the approach could potentially be extended to other disease states and immunological phenotypes. Specific HLA alleles were associated with about 17,000 TCR beta sequences at a false discovery rate of 0.05 in a later analysis. In a later genetic analysis, a missense DCLRE1C variant was associated with V-gene and J-gene trimming of TCR beta chains, and the association was replicated in an independent cohort. According to a later analysis, parvovirus B19, influenza, CMV and Epstein-Barr virus appeared linked to several top co-occurrence clusters. A further reported finding was that TCR beta sequences accurately predicted the HLA-A and HLA-B alleles for most subjects in the first cohort.

The source is a man aged 25 to 40 in good health and CMV-seropositive. The sample comprised PBMCs. The chain joins TRBV14 to TRBJ1-3; the D gene is possibly TRBD1, with 5 bases matching. The DNA sequence reads TGTGCCAGCAGCCAAGTTAGGGGCTACTCTGGAAACACCATATATTTT. Translated, it reads CASSQVRGYSGNTIYF.